Listed here are 32 T cell receptor beta chains from one sample, sequenced in a study of read filtering for tumor transcriptome and immune sequencing. This library used approximately 0.4 ug RNA and molecular barcoded adaptors spanning alpha/delta and beta/gamma chains. One entry per CDR3 protein, called by TCRdb with MiXCR from the reads. The sample carries approximately 150,000 distinct CDR3 sequences, less than 15% recorded once. Sequenced input: a population of CD138-negative cells sorted from bone marrow. All receptors derive from a donor at least 40 years old with multiple myeloma.

A few counts support this clonotype. The chain links TRBV15 to TRBJ2-1; D not certain. CDR1 is LNHNV and CDR2 is YYDKDF in the germline V gene (reference sequence). Trimming stripped 3 bases from V and 0 bases from J, with 12 bases between. The CDR3 sequence is 16 residues long. The CDR3 DNA reads TGTGCCACCAGCAGTAAGCCAGAGAGCTCCTACAATGAGCAGTTCTTC. This gives the protein CATSSKPESSYNEQFF.

This clonotype was observed many times. The chain uses TRBV5-1 and TRBJ1-5; D uncertain. The germline gives CDR1 SGHRS, CDR2 YFSETQ. CDR3 size: 14 residues. The ends were cut back, 4 bases at V and 2 bases at J, with 10 bases in the middle. The CDR3, as DNA: TGCGCCAGCAGCCGGGATGGGGGCAATCAGCCCCAGCATTTT. Translating it yields CASSRDGGNQPQHF.

This clonotype was recorded many times. This rearrangement joins TRBV14 to TRBJ2-1, with TRBD2 as a possible D gene (5 bases). The CDR3 contains 15 residues. V lost 4 bases and J 4 bases, leaving 14 bases between the germline ends. From germline, CDR1 is SGHDN and CDR2 FVKESK. CDR3: CASSRIGLTYNEQFF. The CDR3, as DNA: TGTGCCAGCAGCCGAATTGGACTTACATACAATGAGCAGTTCTTC.

Many counts were recorded for this clonotype. One end of the junction fails to match germline, which may point to a read error. CDR3 bases: TGTGCCAGCAGCGAAGGACTAGCTTCCTACAATGAGCAGTTCTTC. The encoded protein is CASSEGLASYNEQFF. The V call is TRBV2, the J call TRBJ2-1, with 8 positions matching TRBD2. Per the germline V gene, CDR1 is SNHLY and CDR2 is FYNNEI. This CDR3 is built from 15 residues.

This clonotype was seen more than once but under ten times. Just one base apart from a much larger clone, this may be a read error. The chain has TRBV20-1 and TRBJ1-1; tentative D call: TRBD1 (5 bases). CDR3 length: 13 amino acids. The germline V gene has CDR1 DFQATT and CDR2 SNEGSKA (reference sequence). CDR3 region: CSASSPGGTGAFF. CDR3 DNA: TGCAGTGCTTCCTCCCCTGGCGGGACTGGAGCTTTCTTT.

As regards this clonotype: A read error likely explains this, since a far larger clone differs by one base. V is TRBV11-2 and J is TRBJ2-1; TRBD2 aligns across 7 bases. This CDR3 spans 15 amino acids. CDR1 and CDR2 (germline): SGHAT, FQNNGV. The CDR3 reads CASSFTPGGINEQLF. CDR3 bases: TGTGCCAGCAGCTTTACCCCCGGGGGGATCAATGAGCAGTTATTC.

There are many counts of this clonotype. This chain uses TRBV3-1 with TRBJ2-2, with TRBD1 identical over 9 bases. CDR3 length: 17 amino acids. Unmatched junction bases numbered 10, after V lost 4 bases and J lost 4 bases. Germline CDR1 and CDR2: LGHDT and YNNKEL (reference sequence). CDR3 in DNA: TGTGCCAGCAGCCCCTCCAGGGGACAGGGTGGCACCGGGGAGCTGTTTTTT. Translating gives CASSPSRGQGGTGELFF.

This clonotype was seen a handful of times. Possible read error: a much larger clone is one base away. CDR3 protein: CRATLTDTQYF. CDR3 DNA: TGCAGAGCTACTCTCACAGATACGCAGTATTTT. J is TRBJ2-3 and V is TRBV20-1; D call uncertain. Germline V gene sequence: CDR1 DFQATT, CDR2 SNEGSKA (reference sequence). CDR3 length: 11 amino acids.

In the case of this clonotype: This likely traces to a read error, being one base from a far larger clone. V usage is TRBV7-6 and J usage is TRBJ2-1; 14 nucleotides line up with TRBD2. The CDR3 length is 18 residues. The J segment lost 0 bases and the V segment lost 4 bases, leaving 5 bases of the junction unmatched. Germline loops: CDR1 SGHVS, CDR2 FNYEAQ. CDR3 sequence: CASSWGLAGESSYNEQFF. The CDR3 bases are TGTGCCAGCAGCTGGGGACTAGCGGGAGAGAGCTCCTACAATGAGCAGTTCTTC.

The chain has TRBV5-1 and TRBJ2-3; D perhaps matches TRBD1 (6 bases). Germline CDR1 reads SGHRS; CDR2 reads YFSETQ. Deletions cut 4 bases from V and 4 bases from J, with 16 bases between. The CDR3 has 15 residues. Written as DNA, the CDR3 is TGCGCCAGCAGCGCTCTACAGGGAAGCCCAGATACGCAGTATTTT. Amino acids: CASSALQGSPDTQYF.

This clonotype has a count of ten or more. The chain recombines TRBV2 with TRBJ1-2, with D tentatively TRBD1 (5 bases). Per germline, CDR1 SNHLY and CDR2 FYNNEI. The CDR3 totals 13 residues. The ends were cut back, 4 bases at V and 8 bases at J, with 14 bases in the middle. The CDR3 sequence: CASSGGPLRGYTF. The CDR3 bases are TGTGCCAGCAGTGGGGGACCCCTGCGAGGCTACACCTTC. The full variable domain, its missing parts supplied by reference TRBV2 and TRBJ1-2, is EPEVTQTPSHQVTQMGQEVILRCVPISNHLYFYWYRQILGQKVEFLVSFYNNEISEKSEIFDDQFSVERPDGSNFTLKIRSTKLEDSAMYFCASSGGPLRGYTFGSGTRLTVV.

This clonotype was counted between two and nine times. A much more abundant neighbour one base away suggests this may be a read error. Since the CDR3 does not end with the conserved phenylalanine or tryptophan, this likely comes from a read error. The chain carries TRBV4-2 and TRBJ2-5; D might be TRBD1 (5 bases). The CDR3 is 14 amino acids. Germline lookup yields CDR1 LGHNA and CDR2 YNFKEQ. V was clipped by 0 bases and J by 5 bases, with 10 bases between them. The CDR3 protein is CASSQDRWGETQYV. CDR3 bases: TGTGCCAGCAGCCAAGATCGCTGGGGCGAGACCCAGTACGTC.

This clonotype occurred many times. The rearrangement uses TRBV7-2 and TRBJ2-2; 8 bases align to TRBD2. This CDR3 comprises 16 residues. Germline values: CDR1 SGHTA, CDR2 FQGNSA. Trimming took 3 bases from V and 4 from J; bases not matched to a gene: 7. This chain's CDR3 is CASSFSGRIGTGELFF. The CDR3 nucleotides read TGTGCCAGCAGCTTCAGCGGGAGAATCGGCACCGGGGAGCTGTTTTTT.

This clonotype was recorded many times. V and J are TRBV4-2 and TRBJ2-1, with unresolved D. Trimming left V 1 base short and J 5 bases short, with 12 bases between. This CDR3 contains 15 residues. Germline V CDR1 and CDR2: LGHNA, YNFKEQ. CDR3 loop: CASSQVSRTNNEQFF. CDR3 nucleotide sequence: TGTGCCAGCAGCCAAGTGTCTAGGACCAACAATGAGCAGTTCTTC.

Remarks on this clonotype: This sequence may be a read error, since a much larger clone differs from it by one base. The J gene is TRBJ1-4, the V gene TRBV7-2, with D hard to call. From germline, CDR1 is SGHTA and CDR2 FQGNSA. This CDR3 has 16 residues. The CDR3 is CASSDGKGRVWDTLYF. The CDR3 DNA sequence: TGTGCCAGCAGCGACGGGAAAGGGAGGGTTTGGGATACGCTGTATTTT. Together with reference TRBV7-2 and TRBJ1-4, the CDR3 gives the full variable domain: GAGVSQSPSNKVTEKGKDVELRCDPISGHTALYWYRQSLGQGLEFLIYFQGNSAPDKSGLPSDRFSAERTGGSVSTLTIQRTQQEDSAVYLCASSDGKGRVWDTLYFGSGTQLSVL.

This clonotype was seen repeatedly, ten times or more. The rearrangement uses TRBV9 and TRBJ2-3; 9 bases line up with TRBD1. This CDR3 has 14 amino acids. Germline V CDR1 and CDR2: SGDLS, YYNGEE. The J segment lost 4 bases and the V segment lost 0 bases, leaving 0 bases of the junction unmatched. The CDR3 DNA sequence: TGTGCCAGCAGCGTAGGGACAGGGGCAGATACGCAGTATTTT. It is translated as CASSVGTGADTQYF.

Comments on this clonotype: Germline is not matched at one junction end, which may reflect a read error. V gene TRBV3-1 combines with J gene TRBJ2-7; 8 bases are shared with TRBD2. This CDR3 contains 15 residues. Germline V lookup: CDR1 LGHDT, CDR2 YNNKEL (reference sequence). Written as DNA, the CDR3 is TGTGGCAGCAGCCACTTAAGCGGGAGTCTCTACGAGCAGTACTTC. This gives the protein CGSSHLSGSLYEQYF.

This clonotype has at least ten counts. The rearrangement joins TRBV13 to TRBJ1-1, with D possibly TRBD1 on 5 matching bases. The CDR3 spans 15 residues. V shed 1 base and J shed 10 bases, with 19 bases lying between them. CDR1 is PRHDT and CDR2 is FYEKMQ in the germline V gene (reference sequence). CDR3 amino acids: CASSLAIWGEVRAFF. The CDR3 DNA reads as TGTGCCAGCAGCTTAGCGATCTGGGGGGAGGTTCGAGCTTTCTTT.

There are many counts of this clonotype. V usage is TRBV29-1 and J usage is TRBJ1-1; D unclear. The CDR3 has 12 residues. Germline CDR1 is SQVTM and CDR2 is ANQGSEA. With 0 bases removed from V and 11 bases from J, the gap between germline ends came to 13 bases. The CDR3 region has the DNA TGCAGCGTTGAAGATCGGTGGGGTTGGGCTTTCTTT. Residues: CSVEDRWGWAFF.

This clonotype has ten or more counts. The chain links TRBV5-1 to TRBJ2-7; 9 bases agree with TRBD1. J gave up 1 base and V 0 bases, and 2 bases lay outside the gene matches. Germline V gives CDR1 SGHRS, CDR2 YFSETQ. The CDR3 has 15 amino acids. The CDR3 here is CASSLAGTGSYEQYF. For the CDR3, the DNA is TGCGCCAGCAGCTTGGCCGGGACAGGGTCCTACGAGCAGTACTTC.

V is TRBV13 and J is TRBJ1-1; D gene uncertain. Germline values: CDR1 PRHDT, CDR2 FYEKMQ (reference sequence). The V end lost 4 bases, the J end lost 11 bases, and 14 bases lay between the germline ends. The CDR3 is 12 residues long. In nucleotides, the CDR3 is TGTGCCAGCAGCTCTCGGACTTTGGAGGCTTTCTTT. Translated, it gives CASSSRTLEAFF.

J is TRBJ2-3 and V is TRBV7-3; 8 bases align to TRBD1. Germline V gives CDR1 SGHTA, CDR2 FQGTGA. With 5 bases clipped from V and 3 bases from J, the junction kept 13 bases outside the gene matches. This CDR3 contains 17 residues. The CDR3 loop is CASSPNTIQGETDTQYF. The CDR3 nucleotides read TGTGCCAGCAGCCCTAATACCATACAGGGGGAGACAGATACGCAGTATTTT.

The V call is TRBV19, the J call TRBJ2-2, with 9 positions matching TRBD1. This CDR3 spans 17 amino acids. The J segment lost 2 bases and the V segment lost 3 bases, leaving 7 bases of the junction unmatched. Germline V CDR1 and CDR2: LNHDA, SQIVND (reference sequence). CDR3 loop: CASSMSGQGYNTGELFF. DNA of the CDR3: TGTGCCAGTAGTATGTCGGGACAGGGTTACAACACCGGGGAGCTGTTTTTT.

This clonotype showed up many times. The gene calls are TRBV7-6 and TRBJ1-1; D possibly corresponds to TRBD1 (5 bases). This CDR3 is 15 amino acids long. CDR1 is SGHVS, CDR2 FNYEAQ, per germline. Trimming removed 5 bases at V and 1 base at J, with 14 bases between. The CDR3 loop is CASSAQGVGNTEAFF. CDR3 in DNA: TGTGCCAGCAGCGCGCAAGGGGTGGGGAACACTGAAGCTTTCTTT.

This clonotype was observed at least ten times. The chain is built from TRBV6-2 or TRBV6-3 and TRBJ1-5, with D unclear. The CDR3 length is 14 residues. Germline V gene data show CDR1 as MNHEY and CDR2 as SVGEGT. Trimming took 2 bases from V and 0 from J, leaving 5 bases between them. CDR3 sequence reads: CASSYMASNQPQHF. The CDR3, as DNA: TGTGCCAGCAGTTACATGGCTAGCAATCAGCCCCAGCATTTT.

This clonotype came up many times. The J gene is TRBJ2-1, the V gene TRBV6-5; the match to TRBD1 covers 11 bases. This CDR3 contains 15 residues. The germline CDR1 and CDR2 sequences are MNHEY and SVGAGI. V lost 8 bases, J lost 5 bases, and 8 bases stayed unmatched. The DNA of the CDR3 is TGTGCCAGCCGCGAAGGGACAGGGGGTCACAATGAGCAGTTCTTC. It encodes CASREGTGGHNEQFF.

This clonotype was counted many times. The rearrangement uses TRBV27 and TRBJ2-6; D gene uncertain. The V end lost 5 bases, the J end lost 2 bases, and 4 bases lay between the germline ends. This CDR3 has 13 amino acids. Germline V gene sequence: CDR1 MNHEY, CDR2 SMNVEV (reference sequence). CDR3 nucleotide sequence: TGTGCCAGCAGTGTGCCTGGGGCCAACGTCCTGACTTTC. Amino acid sequence: CASSVPGANVLTF.

This clonotype appeared many times. J is TRBJ2-3 and V is TRBV6-1; no definite D call. Germline lookup yields CDR1 MNHNS and CDR2 SASEGT. This CDR3 spans 15 amino acids. The V and J ends lost 7 bases and 7 bases respectively, with 21 bases between them. The CDR3 nucleotides are TGTGCCAGCAATTCCTATCGGGCCACTTCAAATACGCAGTATTTT. Protein: CASNSYRATSNTQYF.

This clonotype was recorded at least ten times. V gene TRBV12-3 or TRBV12-4 combines with J gene TRBJ2-5; D is unresolved. The CDR3 extends over 13 amino acids. Trimming stripped 2 bases from V and 5 bases from J, with 9 bases between. CDR3 protein: CASSLSASETQYF. DNA for the CDR3: TGTGCCAGCAGTTTATCCGCTAGTGAGACCCAGTACTTC.

About this clonotype itself: A much larger clone lies a single base off, so this may be a read error. The gene calls are TRBV7-3 and TRBJ2-2, with D uncertain. This CDR3 is 14 amino acids long. Germline V gene data show CDR1 as SGHTA and CDR2 as FQGTGA. CDR3 residues: CAGSSRHNTGELFF. CDR3 nucleotide sequence: TGTGCCGGCAGCTCTCGACACAACACCGGGGAGCTGTTTTTT.

This clonotype came up many times. The J gene is TRBJ1-1, the V gene TRBV6-5; tentative D call: TRBD1 (5 bases). CDR1 and CDR2 from the germline V gene are MNHEY and SVGAGI. The CDR3 length is 14 residues. V was cut by 7 bases and J by 0 bases, with 12 bases left in between. In DNA form, the CDR3 reads TGTGCCAGCATTCCGGGGCCCATGAACACTGAAGCTTTCTTT. As protein: CASIPGPMNTEAFF.

This clonotype has at least ten counts. This chain links TRBV6-5 with TRBJ1-2; D gene uncertain. Germline V gene data show CDR1 as MNHEY and CDR2 as SVGAGI. The ends were cut back, 7 bases at V and 1 base at J, with 13 bases in the middle. The CDR3 extends over 14 amino acids. CDR3 DNA sequence: TGTGCCAGCACCCGCCGAGGGAGTAACTATGGCTACACCTTC. Its protein is CASTRRGSNYGYTF.